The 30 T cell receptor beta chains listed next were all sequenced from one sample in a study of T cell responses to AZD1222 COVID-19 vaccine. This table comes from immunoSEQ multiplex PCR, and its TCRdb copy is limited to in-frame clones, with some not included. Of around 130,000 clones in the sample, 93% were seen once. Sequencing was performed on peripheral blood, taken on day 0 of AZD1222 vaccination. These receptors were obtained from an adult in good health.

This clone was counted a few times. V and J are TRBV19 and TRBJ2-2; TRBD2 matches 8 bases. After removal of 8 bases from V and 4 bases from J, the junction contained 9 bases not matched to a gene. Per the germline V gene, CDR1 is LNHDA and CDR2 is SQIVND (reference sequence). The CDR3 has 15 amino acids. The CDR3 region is CASRRPGLGTGELFF. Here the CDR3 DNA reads TGTGCCAGTCGGCGACCGGGACTAGGCACCGGGGAGCTGTTTTTT. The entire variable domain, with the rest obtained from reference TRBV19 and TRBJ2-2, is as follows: DGGITQSPKYLFRKEGQNVTLSCEQNLNHDAMYWYRQDPGQGLRLIYYSQIVNDFQKGDIAEGYSVSREKKESFPLTVTSAQKNPTAFYLCASRRPGLGTGELFFGEGSRLTVL.

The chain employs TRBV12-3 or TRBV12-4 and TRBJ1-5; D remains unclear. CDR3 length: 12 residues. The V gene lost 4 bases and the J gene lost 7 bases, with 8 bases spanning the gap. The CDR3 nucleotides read TGTGCCAGCAGTTCCGCTCTGCAGCCCCAGCATTTT. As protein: CASSSALQPQHF.

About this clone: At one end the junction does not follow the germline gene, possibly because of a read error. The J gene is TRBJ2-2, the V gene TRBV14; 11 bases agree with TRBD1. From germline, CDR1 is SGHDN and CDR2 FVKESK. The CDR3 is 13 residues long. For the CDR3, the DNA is TGTGCCAGCAGCCGTCCCGGGACAGGGGGGCTGTTTTTT. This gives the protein CASSRPGTGGLFF.

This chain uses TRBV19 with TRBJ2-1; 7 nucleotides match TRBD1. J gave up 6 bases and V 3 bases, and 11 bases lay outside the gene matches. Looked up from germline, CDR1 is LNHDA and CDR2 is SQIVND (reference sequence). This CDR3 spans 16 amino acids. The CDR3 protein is CASSIFGQGVFNEQFF. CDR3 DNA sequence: TGTGCCAGTAGTATTTTTGGCCAGGGGGTATTCAATGAGCAGTTCTTC. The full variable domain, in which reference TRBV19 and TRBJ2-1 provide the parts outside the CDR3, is DGGITQSPKYLFRKEGQNVTLSCEQNLNHDAMYWYRQDPGQGLRLIYYSQIVNDFQKGDIAEGYSVSREKKESFPLTVTSAQKNPTAFYLCASSIFGQGVFNEQFFGPGTRLTVL.

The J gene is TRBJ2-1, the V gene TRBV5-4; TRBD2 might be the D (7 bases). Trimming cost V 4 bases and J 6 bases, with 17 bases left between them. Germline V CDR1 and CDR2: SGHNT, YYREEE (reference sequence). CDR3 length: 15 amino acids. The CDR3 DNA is TGTGCCAGCAGCATAGAGACCGGGGGGCGCAATGAGCAGTTCTTC. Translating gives CASSIETGGRNEQFF.

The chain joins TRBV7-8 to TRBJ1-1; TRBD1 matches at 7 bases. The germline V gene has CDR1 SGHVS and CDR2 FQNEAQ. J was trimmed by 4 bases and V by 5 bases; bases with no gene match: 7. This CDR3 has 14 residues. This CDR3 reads CASSKTGSPTEAFF. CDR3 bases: TGTGCCAGCAGCAAGACAGGGAGTCCCACTGAAGCTTTCTTT.

Here the CDR3 reads CASSISGANVLTF. The CDR3 region has the DNA TGTGCCAGCAGCATCTCTGGGGCCAACGTCCTGACTTTC. This rearrangement joins TRBV7-3 to TRBJ2-6; no definite D call. Deletions cut 5 bases from V and 0 bases from J, with 2 bases between. This CDR3 has 13 amino acids. Germline loops: CDR1 SGHTA, CDR2 FQGTGA. Supplemented by reference TRBV7-3 and TRBJ2-6, the full variable domain reads GAGVSQTPSNKVTEKGKYVELRCDPISGHTALYWYRQSLGQGPEFLIYFQGTGAADDSGLPNDRFFAVRPEGSVSTLKIQRTERGDSAVYLCASSISGANVLTFGAGSRLTVL.

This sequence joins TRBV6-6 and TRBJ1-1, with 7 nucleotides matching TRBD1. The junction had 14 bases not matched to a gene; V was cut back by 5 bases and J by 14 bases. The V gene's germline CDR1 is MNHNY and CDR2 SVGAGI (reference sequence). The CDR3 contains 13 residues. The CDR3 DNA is TGTGCCAGCAGTGCCGCAAGGGGGCAGTTTTCCTTCTTT. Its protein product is CASSAARGQFSFF.

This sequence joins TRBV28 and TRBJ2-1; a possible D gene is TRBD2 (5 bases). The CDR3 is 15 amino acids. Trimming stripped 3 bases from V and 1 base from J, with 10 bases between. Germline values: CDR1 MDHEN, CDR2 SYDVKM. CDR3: CASSLVGLSYNEQFF. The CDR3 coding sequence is TGTGCCAGCAGTTTGGTAGGACTGTCCTACAATGAGCAGTTCTTC.

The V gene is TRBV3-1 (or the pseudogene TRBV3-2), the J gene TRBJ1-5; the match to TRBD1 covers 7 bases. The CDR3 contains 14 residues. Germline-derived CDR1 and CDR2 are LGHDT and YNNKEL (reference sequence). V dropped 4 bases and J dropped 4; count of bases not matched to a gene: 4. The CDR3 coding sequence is TGTGCCAGCAGCCTCGGACAGGCAAATCAGCCCCAGCATTTT. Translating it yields CASSLGQANQPQHF.

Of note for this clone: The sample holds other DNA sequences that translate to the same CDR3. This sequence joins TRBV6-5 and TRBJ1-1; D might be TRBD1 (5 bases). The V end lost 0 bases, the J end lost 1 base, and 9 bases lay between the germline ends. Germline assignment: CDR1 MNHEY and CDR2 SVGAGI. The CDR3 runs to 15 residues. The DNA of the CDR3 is TGTGCCAGCAGTTACTCGTTGACAGCGAACACTGAAGCTTTCTTT. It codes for CASSYSLTANTEAFF.

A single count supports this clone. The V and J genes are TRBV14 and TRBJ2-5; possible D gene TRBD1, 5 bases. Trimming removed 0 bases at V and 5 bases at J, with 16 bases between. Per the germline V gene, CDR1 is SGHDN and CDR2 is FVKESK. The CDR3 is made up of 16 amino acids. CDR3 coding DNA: TGTGCCAGCAGCCAAGATAGGTCAGGGCGTGGGGAGACCCAGTACTTC. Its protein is CASSQDRSGRGETQYF. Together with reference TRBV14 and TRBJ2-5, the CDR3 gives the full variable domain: EAGVTQFPSHSVIEKGQTVTLRCDPISGHDNLYWYRRVMGKEIKFLLHFVKESKQDESGMPNNRFLAERTGGTYSTLKVQPAELEDSGVYFCASSQDRSGRGETQYFGPGTRLLVL.

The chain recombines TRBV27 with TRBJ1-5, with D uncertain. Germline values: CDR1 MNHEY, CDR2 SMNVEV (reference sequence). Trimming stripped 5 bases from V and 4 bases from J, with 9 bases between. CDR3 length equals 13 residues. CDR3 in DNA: TGTGCCAGCAGTATTGACCGAAATCAGCCCCAGCATTTT. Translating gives CASSIDRNQPQHF.

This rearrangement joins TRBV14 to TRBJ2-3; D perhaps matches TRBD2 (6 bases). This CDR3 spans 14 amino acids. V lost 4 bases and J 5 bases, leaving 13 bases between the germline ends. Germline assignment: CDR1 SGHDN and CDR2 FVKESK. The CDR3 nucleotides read TGTGCCAGCAGCCCACGAAGGAGGGTAGATACGCAGTATTTT. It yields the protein CASSPRRRVDTQYF. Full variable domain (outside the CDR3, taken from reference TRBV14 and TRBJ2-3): EAGVTQFPSHSVIEKGQTVTLRCDPISGHDNLYWYRRVMGKEIKFLLHFVKESKQDESGMPNNRFLAERTGGTYSTLKVQPAELEDSGVYFCASSPRRRVDTQYFGPGTRLTVL.

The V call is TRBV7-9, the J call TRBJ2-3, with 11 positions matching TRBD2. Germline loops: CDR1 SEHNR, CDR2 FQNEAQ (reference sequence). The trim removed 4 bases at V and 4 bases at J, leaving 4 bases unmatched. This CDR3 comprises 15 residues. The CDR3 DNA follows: TGTGCCAGCAGCTCGGGACTAGCGGAACCAGATACGCAGTATTTT. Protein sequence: CASSSGLAEPDTQYF.

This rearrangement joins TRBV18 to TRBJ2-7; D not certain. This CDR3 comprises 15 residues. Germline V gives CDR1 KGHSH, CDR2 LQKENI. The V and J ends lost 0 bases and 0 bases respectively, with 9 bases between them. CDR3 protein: CASSPPGKTSYEQYF. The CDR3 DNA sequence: TGTGCCAGCTCACCACCGGGTAAAACCTCCTACGAGCAGTACTTC.

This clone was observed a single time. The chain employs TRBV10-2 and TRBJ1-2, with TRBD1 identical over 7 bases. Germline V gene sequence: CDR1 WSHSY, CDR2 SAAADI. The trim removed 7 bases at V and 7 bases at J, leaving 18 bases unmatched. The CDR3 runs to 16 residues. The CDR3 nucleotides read TGCGCCAGCACGACCCGACGACAGGGAGGGATCTCTGGCTACACCTTC. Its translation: CASTTRRQGGISGYTF.

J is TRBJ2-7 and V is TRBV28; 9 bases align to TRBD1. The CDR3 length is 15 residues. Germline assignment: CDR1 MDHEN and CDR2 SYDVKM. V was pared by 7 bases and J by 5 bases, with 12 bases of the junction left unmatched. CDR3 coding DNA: TGTGCCAGCACTCGGCCTCGGGGACAGGGAAACGAGCAGTACTTC. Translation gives CASTRPRGQGNEQYF.

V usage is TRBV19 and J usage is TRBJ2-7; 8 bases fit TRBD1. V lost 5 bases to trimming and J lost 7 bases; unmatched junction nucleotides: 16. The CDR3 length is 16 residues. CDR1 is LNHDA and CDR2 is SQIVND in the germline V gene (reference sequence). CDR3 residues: CASSLVGTGKVWEQYF. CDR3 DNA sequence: TGTGCCAGTAGTCTAGTCGGGACAGGTAAGGTGTGGGAGCAGTACTTC.

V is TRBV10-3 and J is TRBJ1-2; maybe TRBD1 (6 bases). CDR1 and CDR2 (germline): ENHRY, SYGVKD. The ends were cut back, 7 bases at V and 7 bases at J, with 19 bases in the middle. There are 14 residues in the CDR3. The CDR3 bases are TGTGCCATCAATTTGACAGGAAGACGGTGTGGCTACACCTTC. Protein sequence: CAINLTGRRCGYTF.

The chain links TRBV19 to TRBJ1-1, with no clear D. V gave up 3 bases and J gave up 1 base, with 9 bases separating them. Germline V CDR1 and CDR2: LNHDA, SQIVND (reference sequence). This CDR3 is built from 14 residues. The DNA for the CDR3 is TGTGCCAGTAGTATGGGCCTGGGGAACACTGAAGCTTTCTTT. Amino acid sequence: CASSMGLGNTEAFF. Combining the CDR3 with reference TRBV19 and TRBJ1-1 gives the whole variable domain DGGITQSPKYLFRKEGQNVTLSCEQNLNHDAMYWYRQDPGQGLRLIYYSQIVNDFQKGDIAEGYSVSREKKESFPLTVTSAQKNPTAFYLCASSMGLGNTEAFFGQGTRLTVV.

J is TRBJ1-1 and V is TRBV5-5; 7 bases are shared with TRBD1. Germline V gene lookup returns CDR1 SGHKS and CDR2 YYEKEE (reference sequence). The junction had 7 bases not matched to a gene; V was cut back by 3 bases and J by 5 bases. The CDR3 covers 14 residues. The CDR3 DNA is TGTGCCAGCAGCTCCGGACAGGTGGGGACTGAAGCTTTCTTT. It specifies CASSSGQVGTEAFF.

The CDR3 DNA reads TGTGCCAGTTCCATTACAGGGGACTCCTACGAGCAGTACTTC. It translates to CASSITGDSYEQYF. The rearrangement uses TRBV19 and TRBJ2-7; 7 bases are a match to TRBD1. This CDR3 has 14 residues. CDR1 LNHDA and CDR2 SQIVND come from the germline V gene (reference sequence). Losses at the gene ends were 8 bases for V and 0 bases for J; bases not matched to a gene: 7.

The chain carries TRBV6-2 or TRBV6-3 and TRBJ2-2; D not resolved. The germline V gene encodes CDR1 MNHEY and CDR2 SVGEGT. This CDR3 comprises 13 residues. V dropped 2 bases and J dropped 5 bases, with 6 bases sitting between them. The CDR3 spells CASSYTGTGELFF. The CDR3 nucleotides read TGTGCCAGCAGTTACACCGGGACCGGGGAGCTGTTTTTT.

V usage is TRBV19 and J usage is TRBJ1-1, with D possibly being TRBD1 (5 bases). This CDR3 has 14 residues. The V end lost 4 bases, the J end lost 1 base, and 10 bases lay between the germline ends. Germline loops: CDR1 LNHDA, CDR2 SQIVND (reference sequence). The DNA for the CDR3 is TGTGCCAGTAGTAGGGGGATCGGGAACACTGAAGCTTTCTTT. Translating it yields CASSRGIGNTEAFF.

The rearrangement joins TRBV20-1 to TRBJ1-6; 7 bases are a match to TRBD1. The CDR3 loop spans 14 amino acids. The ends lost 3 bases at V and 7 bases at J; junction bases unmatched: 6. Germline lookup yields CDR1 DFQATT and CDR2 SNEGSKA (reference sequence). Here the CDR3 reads CSASEGTVNSPLHF. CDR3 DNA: TGCAGTGCTAGTGAAGGGACAGTCAATTCACCCCTCCACTTT.

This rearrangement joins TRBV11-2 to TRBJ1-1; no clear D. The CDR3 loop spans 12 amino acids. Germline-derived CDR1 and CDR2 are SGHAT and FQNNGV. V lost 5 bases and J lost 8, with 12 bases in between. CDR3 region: CASSRGREEAFF. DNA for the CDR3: TGTGCCAGCAGCCGAGGTCGGGAAGAAGCTTTCTTT.

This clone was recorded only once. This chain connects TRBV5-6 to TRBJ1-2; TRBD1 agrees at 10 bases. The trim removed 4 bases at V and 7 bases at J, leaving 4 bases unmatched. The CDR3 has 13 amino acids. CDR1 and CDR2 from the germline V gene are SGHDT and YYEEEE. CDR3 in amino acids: CASSQTGGAGYTF. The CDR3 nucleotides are TGTGCCAGCAGCCAGACAGGGGGCGCTGGCTACACCTTC.

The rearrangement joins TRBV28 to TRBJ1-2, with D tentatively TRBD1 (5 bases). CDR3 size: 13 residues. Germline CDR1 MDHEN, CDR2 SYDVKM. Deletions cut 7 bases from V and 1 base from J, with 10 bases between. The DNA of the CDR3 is TGTGCCAGCACATGGCAGGGTAACTATGGCTACACCTTC. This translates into CASTWQGNYGYTF.

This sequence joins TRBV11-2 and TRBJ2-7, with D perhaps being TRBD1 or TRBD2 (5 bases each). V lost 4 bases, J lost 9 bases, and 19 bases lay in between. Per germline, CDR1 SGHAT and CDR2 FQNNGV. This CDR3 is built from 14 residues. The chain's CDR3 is CASSYGRGRVGQYF. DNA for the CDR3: TGTGCCAGCAGCTATGGGAGAGGCAGGGTGGGGCAGTACTTC. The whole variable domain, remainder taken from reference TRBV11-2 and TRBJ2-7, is EAGVAQSPRYKIIEKRQSVAFWCNPISGHATLYWYQQILGQGPKLLIQFQNNGVVDDSQLPKDRFSAERLKGVDSTLKIQPAKLEDSAVYLCASSYGRGRVGQYFGPGTRLTVT.